A single T cell receptor beta chain is shown here with its context. Generated by immunoSEQ multiplex PCR, the TCRdb table keeps only in-frame clones and is missing some. The profile shows approximately 150,000 clones, 80% to 95% of them singletons. The data are from a study of control samples from healthy donors and cancer patients. With V trimmed by 6 bases and J by 6 bases, 11 bases remained unmatched. This CDR3 region has 15 residues. CDR1 MGHDK and CDR2 SYGVNS come from the germline V gene. Sequenced sample: blood. The receptor was derived from a man aged 25-40 years in good health. The chain employs TRBV25-1 and TRBJ1-2; 9 bases line up with TRBD1. CDR3: CASSHTGGAFNGYTF. The CDR3 bases are TGTGCCAGCAGCCACACAGGGGGCGCATTTAATGGCTACACCTTC.